Below are 19 T cell receptor beta chains sequenced from a single sample in a study of blood T cell repertoires in COVID-19. The assay was immunoSEQ multiplex PCR, and TCRdb's table has in-frame clones only and misses some. Here the sample spans about 140,000 clones, around 87% being singletons. Sequenced: PBMCs or T cells enriched from blood (not recorded which). All receptors derive from a man aged 55 to 70 who had recovered from COVID-19.

V usage is TRBV5-5 and J usage is TRBJ1-5; D remains ambiguous. Deletions cut 2 bases from V and 4 bases from J, with 10 bases between. In germline, CDR1 is SGHKS, CDR2 YYEKEE (reference sequence). The CDR3 loop spans 14 amino acids. The DNA for the CDR3 is TGTGCCAGCAGCTTAGTCGGGGTAAATCAGCCCCAGCATTTT. This codes for CASSLVGVNQPQHF.

The sample holds a few counts of this clone. The chain is built from TRBV29-1 and TRBJ2-2; no firm D call. Germline V gene sequence: CDR1 SQVTM, CDR2 ANQGSEA. The V end was cut by 5 bases, the J end by 1 base, with 11 bases between. The CDR3 totals 14 residues. The CDR3 reads CSVKGRRNTGELFF. The CDR3 coding sequence is TGCAGCGTTAAAGGTCGGAGGAACACCGGGGAGCTGTTTTTT.

The rearrangement links TRBV4-1 to TRBJ1-1, with D hard to call. The V and J ends lost 0 bases and 6 bases respectively, with 11 bases between them. The CDR3 sequence is 14 residues long. Per the germline V gene, CDR1 is MGHRA and CDR2 is YSYEKL. The CDR3 loop is CASSQDRQASEAFF. CDR3 coding DNA: TGCGCCAGCAGCCAAGATAGGCAGGCTTCTGAAGCTTTCTTT.

Concerning this clone: Other nucleotide sequences from this sample produce the same CDR3. The CDR3 region is CASSLGQDQPQHF. The CDR3 region has the DNA TGTGCCAGCAGCCTCGGACAAGACCAGCCCCAGCATTTT. V gene TRBV12-3 or TRBV12-4 combines with J gene TRBJ1-5; D may be TRBD1 (5 bases). Trimming shortened V by 6 bases and J by 7 bases, and 13 bases separated the two germline ends. The CDR3 contains 13 residues.

This clone was picked up a small number of times. The chain combines TRBV5-1 with TRBJ2-3; 10 bases fit TRBD1. The germline V gene encodes CDR1 SGHRS and CDR2 YFSETQ. This CDR3 comprises 16 residues. V trimming: 1 base; J trimming: 3 bases; junction bases outside the gene matches: 5. The CDR3 reads CASSLTGTGETDTQYF. The CDR3 bases are TGCGCCAGCAGCTTGACCGGGACAGGGGAGACAGATACGCAGTATTTT. Together with reference TRBV5-1 and TRBJ2-3, the CDR3 gives the full variable domain: KAGVTQTPRYLIKTRGQQVTLSCSPISGHRSVSWYQQTPGQGLQFLFEYFSETQRNKGNFPGRFSGRQFSNSRSEMNVSTLELGDSALYLCASSLTGTGETDTQYFGPGTRLTVL.

This sequence joins TRBV28 and TRBJ1-2; D possibly corresponds to TRBD1 (5 bases). CDR3 size: 11 residues. The V gene lost 6 bases and the J gene lost 5 bases, with 7 bases spanning the gap. CDR1 MDHEN and CDR2 SYDVKM come from the germline V gene. The CDR3 DNA sequence: TGTGCCAGCAGCGGGGGGTATGGCTACACCTTC. The encoded protein is CASSGGYGYTF.

This clone has just a few counts. This rearrangement joins TRBV12-5 to TRBJ2-2; 7 bases line up with TRBD1. After removal of 4 bases from V and 2 bases from J, the junction contained 7 bases not matched to a gene. The CDR3 is 16 residues long. Germline CDR1 and CDR2: LGHNT and FRNRAP. The CDR3 DNA sequence: TGTGCTAGTGGTTGGGGACAGATCACAAACACCGGGGAGCTGTTTTTT. Translated, it gives CASGWGQITNTGELFF.

This rearrangement joins TRBV24-1 to TRBJ2-3; the D is unclear. Germline-derived CDR1 and CDR2 are KGHDR and SFDVKD. The CDR3 length is 14 residues. Trimming removed 4 bases at V and 4 bases at J, with 11 bases between. The CDR3 spells CATSDSYTADTQYF. The DNA of the CDR3 is TGTGCCACCAGTGACTCCTATACTGCAGATACGCAGTATTTT.

The chain carries TRBV27 and TRBJ2-1; weak D call: TRBD2 (5 bases). The CDR3 contains 15 residues. The V end was cut by 5 bases, the J end by 7 bases, with 18 bases between. The germline V gene encodes CDR1 MNHEY and CDR2 SMNVEV (reference sequence). The CDR3 DNA reads as TGTGCCAGCAGTCCCACCCTGGAGCGGAGAAATGAGCAGTTCTTC. This sequence encodes CASSPTLERRNEQFF.

The genes are TRBV18 and TRBJ2-7; 9 bases are shared with TRBD1. The ends lost 1 base at V and 3 bases at J; junction bases unmatched: 1. Germline CDR1 and CDR2: KGHSH and LQKENI. The CDR3 contains 14 residues. The CDR3 reads CASSPRTGVYEQYF. CDR3 bases: TGTGCCAGCTCACCACGGACAGGGGTCTACGAGCAGTACTTC.

V and J are TRBV21-1 and TRBJ2-1; the D call TRBD2 from the table was never checked on the DNA. TRBV21-1 is given as a pseudogene. The CDR3 runs to 20 residues. DNA of the CDR3: TGTGCCAGCAGGATAGACAGCGGGACTAGCGGGAGGGTCTCCTACAATGAGCAGTTCTTC. Encoded protein: CASRIDSGTSGRVSYNEQFF.

The chain combines TRBV3-1 (or the pseudogene TRBV3-2) with TRBJ1-1; 7 nucleotides agree with TRBD1. The trim removed 3 bases at V and 3 bases at J, leaving 7 bases unmatched. The CDR3 extends over 15 amino acids. Per germline, CDR1 LGHDT and CDR2 YNNKEL (reference sequence). CDR3 region: CASSQSSGGDTEAFF. For the CDR3, the DNA is TGTGCCAGCAGCCAGAGCTCAGGGGGTGACACTGAAGCTTTCTTT.

V and J are TRBV5-1 and TRBJ1-6; 11 nucleotides align to TRBD1. The CDR3 extends over 15 amino acids. The J segment lost 8 bases and the V segment lost 5 bases, leaving 6 bases of the junction unmatched. The germline CDR1 and CDR2 sequences are SGHRS and YFSETQ. The CDR3 sequence is CASSNLGQGDSPLHF. The CDR3 nucleotides are TGCGCCAGCAGTAACCTGGGACAGGGGGATTCACCCCTCCACTTT.

The V gene is TRBV7-3, the J gene TRBJ2-7; tentative D call: TRBD2 (5 bases). The CDR3 length is 15 residues. The germline V gene encodes CDR1 SGHTA and CDR2 FQGTGA. The V end lost 5 bases, the J end lost 1 base, and 15 bases lay between the germline ends. CDR3 sequence (DNA): TGTGCCAGCAGCGTATCCCAAGCGGCGTCCTACGAGCAGTACTTC. It specifies CASSVSQAASYEQYF.

V and J are TRBV5-1 and TRBJ2-2; maybe TRBD1 (6 bases). Germline CDR1 SGHRS, CDR2 YFSETQ. This CDR3 contains 15 residues. Trimming took 4 bases from V and 5 from J, leaving 15 bases between them. This chain's CDR3 is CASSAYGRGTGELFF. CDR3 in DNA: TGCGCCAGCAGCGCTTACGGTAGGGGGACCGGGGAGCTGTTTTTT.

The chain links TRBV9 to TRBJ1-2; 8 bases are a match to TRBD1. Trimming at V came to 0 bases and at J to 3 bases, leaving 4 bases not matched to a gene. CDR1 SGDLS and CDR2 YYNGEE come from the germline V gene. The CDR3 has 15 residues. The CDR3 is CASSVVAGGYYGYTF. In DNA, the CDR3 is TGTGCCAGCAGCGTAGTCGCAGGGGGCTACTATGGCTACACCTTC. The full variable domain, with the rest looked up from reference TRBV9 and TRBJ1-2, is DSGVTQTPKHLITATGQRVTLRCSPRSGDLSVYWYQQSLDQGLQFLIQYYNGEERAKGNILERFSAQQFPDLHSELNLSSLELGDSALYFCASSVVAGGYYGYTFGSGTRLTVV.

The gene calls are TRBV10-3 and TRBJ2-2; the D gene is possibly TRBD1 (6 bases). The CDR3 runs 16 residues. The germline V and J ends were trimmed by 0 bases and 4 bases, with 12 bases remaining between them. Germline V gene lookup returns CDR1 ENHRY and CDR2 SYGVKD. In DNA, the CDR3 is TGTGCCATCAGTGAGTCGGTGGGGGCCTTCACCGGGGAGCTGTTTTTT. Translation: CAISESVGAFTGELFF.

This chain links TRBV7-6 with TRBJ2-6, with 8 bases matching TRBD1. V dropped 0 bases and J dropped 4; count of bases not matched to a gene: 5. The CDR3 sequence is 17 residues long. CDR1 and CDR2 from the germline V gene are SGHVS and FNYEAQ. CDR3: CASSLAVRGHGANVLTF. CDR3 DNA sequence: TGTGCCAGCAGCTTAGCCGTCAGGGGGCACGGGGCCAACGTCCTGACTTTC.

In its sample, this clone was seen once. The chain employs TRBV4-2 and TRBJ2-1; TRBD2 matches 11 bases. The CDR3 is made up of 16 amino acids. Germline CDR1 is LGHNA and CDR2 is YNFKEQ. The trim removed 3 bases at V and 8 bases at J, leaving 9 bases unmatched. CDR3 region: CASSHSPSGGRDEQFF. The CDR3 DNA reads as TGTGCCAGCAGCCATTCTCCTAGCGGGGGGCGCGATGAGCAGTTCTTC.